This T cell receptor beta chain was sequenced for a study of long-term antiretroviral therapy in people with HIV. The authors ran the immunoSEQ assay, v3.0, at survey level. The sequencing target was roughly 35,000-50,000 T-cell genomes per sample. TCRdb keeps only in-frame clones here, not all; method: immunoSEQ multiplex PCR. This repertoire shows fewer than 25,000 clones, around 81% found once; its top ten account for 7.2%. PBMC samples from each donor numbered at least one pre-ART and at least two post-ART. As concerns this clone: What it binds is unknown.

Study conclusions and caveats: Whereas controls had wider CDR3 length ranges, HIV repertoires had narrower ones. Post-ART, diversity grew, though it stayed under transplant donor control levels.

The sequence derives from a man aged 25 to 40 with HIV. Sequencing used unsorted PBMCs, obtained 1.5 years after starting antiretroviral therapy.

In nucleotides, the CDR3 is TGTGCCAGCAGCTCTCGGACTAGCGGGGGACCTACAGGCGAGCAGTACTTC. Translation gives CASSSRTSGGPTGEQYF. This chain connects TRBV11-1 to TRBJ2-7; 13 positions agree with TRBD2. The CDR3 is 17 amino acids. V shed 4 bases, J shed 6 bases, and the junction held 12 bases outside the gene matches. Germline V CDR1 and CDR2: SGHAT, FQDESV (reference sequence).